This T cell receptor beta chain was captured in a study of blood T cell repertoires in COVID-19 (dated by TCRdb to about 2020). Regarding the research as a whole: Samples covering the acute and convalescent phases of COVID-19 were provided by collaborators in the United States, Italy and Spain. The material from the prospective study consisted of cDNA or gDNA derived from T cells, B-cell-depleted T cells, or PBMCs. Deeply sampled blood TCRbeta repertoires from subjects exposed to, actively infected with, or recovered from COVID-19 were included in the dataset. The repertoires were made available in a free public database intended to serve as a resource for research on the immune response to SARS-CoV-2. The samples were drawn from the first 160 participants of the ongoing ImmuneRACE study and from roughly 1,300 subjects provided by 6 global collaborators. The sample metadata nearly always contained a de-identified subject ID, COVID-19 status, age in years and sex. Where HLA class I and class II types were available, the types were taken from metadata supplied by the sample provider, not from assay-based typing. General study outcomes and caveats: Clinical and demographic metadata were provided uncurated, with the amount varying by source and participant.

TCRbeta CDR3 regions were amplified from genomic DNA by means of the immunoSEQ Assay, a bias-controlled multiplex PCR. Turning to the authors' computational methods: The number of nucleated cells in each sample was estimated from the amplification of reference gene primers within the assay. To quantify the absolute abundance of each unique TCRbeta CDR3 rearrangement, sequence reads were collapsed and filtered. For each sample, productive Simpson clonality was calculated as the square root of Simpson's diversity index over productive rearrangements. TCRdb's version of the immuneACCESS table is confined to in-frame rearrangements and falls short of the full clone set. An unresolved V gene accounts for under half of the shortfall where checked; the remainder is of unknown origin. D and trimming were read from the DNA, whereas the V and J calls and clone size are those reported in that table. The sample table holds about 270,000 clones, of which roughly nine tenths were seen once. The ten largest clones take up less than 2.5% of the sample.

Clipping removes 4 bases from V and 5 bases from J, with 7 as the unmatched junction base count. Reading the germline V gene gives CDR1 SNHLY and CDR2 FYNNEI. The CDR3 covers 14 residues, taking in both the cysteine and the phenylalanine. Only CDR3 DNA is held: 42 bases, read in frame from base 1. On this clone itself: Which antigen it targets is not known. The input lacks base qualities; no much larger clone sits a single base away.

Enrolling through a virtual design, the prospective study's participants ranged in age from roughly 18 to 90 years and lived across 20 to 25 United States geographic areas. To assign participants to cohorts, the prospective study relied on clinical history that participants themselves reported in a screening survey and a study questionnaire. For ImmuneRACE Cohort 3, a participant was defined as recovered based on two consecutive negative NP/OP PCR tests, clearance by a healthcare professional, or resolution of symptoms. Mobile phlebotomists in the prospective study collected whole blood, serum and a nasopharyngeal or oropharyngeal swab from every participant. Additional blood draws and questionnaires over an approximately two-month period could optionally be provided by prospective study participants. Prospective study blood samples were shipped either frozen or at room temperature before DNA extraction.

The sample consisted of PBMCs or T cells enriched from blood (not recorded which). The chain is encoded by TRBV2 joined to TRBJ2-7; the junction holds 8 bases that match TRBD1. The source of this sequence is a young woman who had recovered from COVID-19. CDR3 sequence: CASSVGQGADEQYF. The DNA is as follows: TGTGCCAGCAGTGTAGGGCAGGGGGCCGACGAGCAGTACTTC.